These 16 T cell receptor beta chains were all obtained from the same sample, sequenced in a study of cytomegalovirus exposure and HLA in healthy donors. PCR used 60 Vbeta primers and 13 Jbeta primers. TCRdb keeps only in-frame clones here, not all; method: immunoSEQ multiplex PCR. Among about 55,000 clones listed, 65% to 80% were seen once. Sequenced sample: PBMCs. These TCRs come from a man in his forties or fifties in good health and CMV-seropositive.

The chain is built from TRBV5-1 and TRBJ2-1, with 8 bases aligning to TRBD2. Germline V gives CDR1 SGHRS, CDR2 YFSETQ. This CDR3 contains 15 residues. V lost 1 base, J lost 2 bases, and 2 bases stayed unmatched. The CDR3 nucleotides read TGCGCCAGCAGCTTGCAAGCGGGAGCCTACAATGAGCAGTTCTTC. Translated: CASSLQAGAYNEQFF.

This chain links TRBV30 with TRBJ1-3; 7 positions agree with TRBD1. This CDR3 contains 16 residues. From germline, CDR1 is GTSNPN and CDR2 SVGIG (reference sequence). V trimming: 4 bases; J trimming: 0 bases; junction bases outside the gene matches: 9. The CDR3 DNA reads TGTGCCTGGATGAACAGGGGCCGGAGCTCTGGAAACACCATATATTTT. Protein sequence: CAWMNRGRSSGNTIYF.

The J gene is TRBJ1-1, the V gene TRBV5-4; 8 nucleotides match TRBD1. Per the germline V gene, CDR1 is SGHNT and CDR2 is YYREEE (reference sequence). Unmatched junction bases numbered 4, after V lost 2 bases and J lost 1 base. This CDR3 has 15 amino acids. DNA of the CDR3: TGTGCCAGCAGCTTATACGGACAGGGGAACACTGAAGCTTTCTTT. Protein product: CASSLYGQGNTEAFF.

This clone has just a few counts. The rearrangement uses TRBV2 and TRBJ2-1; D perhaps matches TRBD1 (5 bases). Trimming left V 6 bases short and J 6 bases short, with 15 bases between. The CDR3 sequence is 14 residues long. Germline values: CDR1 SNHLY, CDR2 FYNNEI. This CDR3 is CASSHRHTPNEQFF. The CDR3 DNA reads as TGTGCCAGCAGCCACAGGCATACTCCCAATGAGCAGTTCTTC.

V gene TRBV5-1 combines with J gene TRBJ2-1; 11 positions agree with TRBD2. This CDR3 is 17 amino acids long. The germline gives CDR1 SGHRS, CDR2 YFSETQ. The V segment lost 4 bases and the J segment 3 bases; nucleotides outside the gene matches: 9. The CDR3 region has the DNA TGCGCCAGCAGCCCTGGGGTTCTAGCGGGGGGCTACAATGAGCAGTTCTTC. Its translation: CASSPGVLAGGYNEQFF.

Here the CDR3 reads CASSKGGGPEVAFF. In DNA, the CDR3 is TGCGCCAGCAGCAAGGGAGGTGGTCCCGAAGTAGCTTTCTTT. J is TRBJ1-1 and V is TRBV5-1, with unresolved D. V was shortened by 4 bases and J by 10 bases, with 20 bases between the two germline ends. This CDR3 region has 14 residues. Germline V gene sequence: CDR1 SGHRS, CDR2 YFSETQ. Supplemented by reference TRBV5-1 and TRBJ1-1, the full variable domain reads KAGVTQTPRYLIKTRGQQVTLSCSPISGHRSVSWYQQTPGQGLQFLFEYFSETQRNKGNFPGRFSGRQFSNSRSEMNVSTLELGDSALYLCASSKGGGPEVAFFGQGTRLTVV.

This chain links TRBV4-1 with TRBJ2-3, with 8 positions matching TRBD1. The germline gives CDR1 MGHRA, CDR2 YSYEKL. The V segment lost 1 base and the J segment 3 bases; nucleotides outside the gene matches: 3. The CDR3 sequence is 15 residues long. The CDR3 coding sequence is TGCGCCAGCAGCCAAGGTAGGGACAGGACAGATACGCAGTATTTT. Protein sequence: CASSQGRDRTDTQYF.

This clone was counted once. This chain uses TRBV7-3 with TRBJ2-5; 11 bases line up with TRBD2. V lost 6 bases, J lost 0 bases, and 3 bases stayed unmatched. This CDR3 has 15 amino acids. Germline lookup yields CDR1 SGHTA and CDR2 FQGTGA. The CDR3 nucleotides read TGTGCCAGCAGTTTAGCGGGGGGGAACCAAGAGACCCAGTACTTC. Translated, it gives CASSLAGGNQETQYF. Full variable domain (outside the CDR3, taken from reference TRBV7-3 and TRBJ2-5): GAGVSQTPSNKVTEKGKYVELRCDPISGHTALYWYRQSLGQGPEFLIYFQGTGAADDSGLPNDRFFAVRPEGSVSTLKIQRTERGDSAVYLCASSLAGGNQETQYFGPGTRLLVL.

This clone was counted a few times. This sequence joins TRBV7-9 and TRBJ1-1; D might be TRBD1 (6 bases). CDR3 length: 14 amino acids. V was trimmed by 7 bases and J by 5 bases, leaving 17 bases between them. The germline CDR1 and CDR2 sequences are SEHNR and FQNEAQ (reference sequence). The CDR3 loop is CASIEQGISTEAFF. The CDR3 region has the DNA TGTGCCAGCATCGAGCAGGGGATCTCGACTGAAGCTTTCTTT.

The chain is built from TRBV5-4 and TRBJ2-1; 13 nucleotides agree with TRBD2. From germline, CDR1 is SGHNT and CDR2 YYREEE (reference sequence). The V segment lost 4 bases and the J segment 7 bases; nucleotides outside the gene matches: 5. The length of the CDR3 is 15 residues. In nucleotides, the CDR3 is TGTGCCAGCAGCCGGTCGGGACTAGCGGGGAATGAGCAGTTCTTC. Translated, it gives CASSRSGLAGNEQFF. Drawing the rest from reference TRBV5-4 and TRBJ2-1, the complete variable domain is ETGVTQSPTHLIKTRGQQVTLRCSSQSGHNTVSWYQQALGQGPQFIFQYYREEENGRGNFPPRFSGLQFPNYSSELNVNALELDDSALYLCASSRSGLAGNEQFFGPGTRLTVL.

The chain has TRBV19 and TRBJ1-1, with D unresolved. The germline gives CDR1 LNHDA, CDR2 SQIVND (reference sequence). The CDR3 totals 13 residues. Trimming removed 3 bases from V and 0 bases from J, with 5 bases in between. This CDR3 is CASSIEMNTEAFF. CDR3 coding DNA: TGTGCCAGTAGTATCGAGATGAACACTGAAGCTTTCTTT.

V and J are TRBV5-1 and TRBJ1-1; D gene uncertain. The CDR3 is 14 amino acids. Between the trimmed V and J ends, which lost 0 bases and 2 bases, there was a span of 8 bases. Germline V gene lookup returns CDR1 SGHRS and CDR2 YFSETQ. The DNA of the CDR3 is TGCGCCAGCAGCTTGGCCGTTTATAACACTGAAGCTTTCTTT. As protein: CASSLAVYNTEAFF.

This clone was seen more than once but under ten times. The chain has TRBV7-6 and TRBJ1-6; possible D gene TRBD1, 6 bases. CDR1 and CDR2 from the germline V gene are SGHVS and FNYEAQ. The CDR3 loop spans 16 amino acids. V was clipped by 4 bases and J by 6 bases, with 16 bases between them. For the CDR3, the DNA is TGTGCCAGCAGCTCCAACGGGACACCGACTAATTCACCCCTCCACTTT. Translated: CASSSNGTPTNSPLHF.

This clone was counted once. The rearrangement joins TRBV7-3 to TRBJ2-3, with 9 bases aligning to TRBD2. Germline CDR1 SGHTA, CDR2 FQGTGA. CDR3 length equals 15 residues. V lost 1 base to trimming and J lost 4 bases; unmatched junction nucleotides: 3. The CDR3 coding sequence is TGTGCCAGCAGCTTAAGCGGGGGGGCTGCAGATACGCAGTATTTT. Translating it yields CASSLSGGAADTQYF.

This chain connects TRBV5-1 to TRBJ1-6; tentatively, D is TRBD1 (6 bases). This CDR3 region has 17 residues. Deletions cut 4 bases from V and 1 base from J, with 15 bases between. The germline V gene encodes CDR1 SGHRS and CDR2 YFSETQ. Here the CDR3 DNA reads TGCGCCAGCAGCCGACAGGAGGTGAGGTCCTATAATTCACCCCTCCACTTT. Translating it yields CASSRQEVRSYNSPLHF.

The CDR3 is CSVVWGVYGYTF. DNA of the CDR3: TGCAGCGTTGTGTGGGGAGTCTATGGCTACACCTTC. This chain uses TRBV29-1 with TRBJ1-2; D gene ambiguous. The CDR3 contains 12 residues. Germline values: CDR1 SQVTM, CDR2 ANQGSEA. Between the trimmed V and J ends, which lost 4 bases and 4 bases, there was a span of 10 bases.